The 24 T cell receptor beta chains below all came from one sample that was sequenced in a study of CD4+ T cells in melanoma. Method: immunoSEQ multiplex PCR; TCRdb's copy keeps in-frame clones and lacks some. Among approximately 11,000 clones listed, about 72% were seen once. Sample: cells from a culture (not recorded whether cultured in vitro). These receptors were obtained from a human donor with melanoma.

The V and J genes are TRBV5-1 and TRBJ2-7, with D perhaps TRBD1 or TRBD2 (5 bases each). V gave up 5 bases and J gave up 3 bases, with 21 bases separating them. There are 16 residues in the CDR3. Germline V gene lookup returns CDR1 SGHRS and CDR2 YFSETQ. CDR3 loop: CASRNSIDSGLYEQYF. The CDR3, as DNA: TGCGCCAGCAGAAACTCAATCGACAGCGGTCTCTACGAGCAGTACTTC.

This clone has a handful of counts. The chain is built from TRBV6-6 and TRBJ2-2; no clear D gene. V lost 9 bases and J lost 3, with 11 bases in between. This CDR3 has 13 residues. CDR1 is MNHNY and CDR2 is SVGAGI in the germline V gene (reference sequence). The CDR3 reads CASSTPDTGELFF. The CDR3 nucleotides read TGTGCCAGTTCAACTCCGGACACCGGGGAGCTGTTTTTT.

This clone turned up a few times. The V and J genes are TRBV5-1 and TRBJ2-1, with D possibly matching TRBD2 (6 bases). The CDR3 has 14 residues. CDR1 and CDR2 (germline): SGHRS, YFSETQ. The V gene lost 3 bases and the J gene lost 4 bases, with 11 bases spanning the gap. This CDR3 reads CASSSAAGYNEQFF. The CDR3 region has the DNA TGCGCCAGCAGCTCGGCGGCGGGATACAATGAGCAGTTCTTC.

This clone was counted a few times. This chain links TRBV7-2 with TRBJ2-7, with 8 bases lining up with TRBD2. The CDR3 covers 17 residues. Germline-derived CDR1 and CDR2 are SGHTA and FQGNSA. Trimming took 5 bases from V and 2 from J; bases not matched to a gene: 14. The CDR3, as DNA: TGTGCCAGCAGCACACGCCTGGGAGCGGGGGCCACCTACGAGCAGTACTTC. Translated: CASSTRLGAGATYEQYF.

This clone was detected only a few times. The V and J genes are TRBV19 and TRBJ1-5, with a weak D call TRBD1 (6 bases). The V gene's germline CDR1 is LNHDA and CDR2 SQIVND (reference sequence). The CDR3 extends over 15 amino acids. Trimming left V 2 bases short and J 2 bases short, with 10 bases between. The CDR3 is CASSISGERNQPQHF. CDR3 nucleotides: TGTGCCAGTAGTATATCAGGGGAGCGCAATCAGCCCCAGCATTTT.

V is TRBV5-8 and J is TRBJ1-5; 7 positions match TRBD1. The CDR3 sequence is 14 residues long. Trimming at V came to 6 bases and at J to 10 bases, leaving 13 bases not matched to a gene. Per germline, CDR1 SGHTS and CDR2 YDEGEE. In DNA, the CDR3 is TGTGCCAGCATCCGGGACAGCGAAGAAGGACCCCAGCATTTT. Residues: CASIRDSEEGPQHF.

This clone appeared a single time. One junction end does not reproduce the germline sequence, and a read error may be involved. This chain links TRBV2 with TRBJ2-4; no clear D gene. The CDR3 loop spans 12 amino acids. The V gene's germline CDR1 is SNHLY and CDR2 FYNNEI. In DNA form, the CDR3 reads TGTGCCAGCAGGGAAGACGAAAACATTCAGTACTTC. This sequence encodes CASREDENIQYF.

The chain has TRBV2 and TRBJ2-5, with D possibly being TRBD1 (5 bases). There are 15 residues in the CDR3. From germline, CDR1 is SNHLY and CDR2 FYNNEI. The V end was cut by 3 bases, the J end by 4 bases, with 15 bases between. The CDR3 DNA is TGTGCCAGCAGTGACTGGGGCACACCAGGAGAGACCCAGTACTTC. Encoded protein: CASSDWGTPGETQYF.

The chain recombines TRBV5-8 with TRBJ2-2, with 13 bases lining up with TRBD2. The CDR3 extends over 16 amino acids. The V gene's germline CDR1 is SGHTS and CDR2 YDEGEE. V gave up 4 bases and J gave up 5 bases; unmatched junction bases: 5. Written as DNA, the CDR3 is TGTGCCAGCAGCCCGGGACTAGCGGGGATTACCGGGGAGCTGTTTTTT. The encoded protein is CASSPGLAGITGELFF.

The chain couples TRBV2 to TRBJ2-1; D is undetermined. Germline V gene sequence: CDR1 SNHLY, CDR2 FYNNEI. CDR3 size: 14 residues. V lost 8 bases to trimming and J lost 3 bases, with 14 bases between them. The CDR3 DNA follows: TGTGCCAGCGCTCCCCAGTCTGGCTACAATGAGCAGTTCTTC. Translating gives CASAPQSGYNEQFF.

The rearrangement links TRBV6-5 to TRBJ1-3; the D is unclear. This CDR3 contains 16 residues. V was pared by 4 bases and J by 2 bases, with 15 bases between. CDR1 and CDR2 (germline): MNHEY, SVGAGI. CDR3 sequence reads: CASSSYYGVTGNTIYF. The DNA of the CDR3 is TGTGCCAGCAGTTCTTATTATGGGGTAACTGGAAACACCATATATTTT.

This chain links TRBV21-1 with TRBJ2-5; TRBD1 was called by the table and not checked on the DNA. TRBV21-1 is a pseudogene. The CDR3 length is 15 residues. The DNA of the CDR3 is TGTGCCAGCAGCATAGGCGGCAGGGGCGAAGAGACCCAGTACTTC. Translated: CASSIGGRGEETQYF.

The rearrangement links TRBV7-9 to TRBJ2-3; D may be TRBD2 (5 bases). The CDR3 is 16 residues long. Trimming left V 1 base short and J 2 bases short, with 13 bases between. Germline values: CDR1 SEHNR, CDR2 FQNEAQ (reference sequence). In DNA, the CDR3 is TGTGCCAGCAGCTTAGGCTCAATGGACTCCACAGATACGCAGTATTTT. Amino acid sequence: CASSLGSMDSTDTQYF.

The chain links TRBV6-5 to TRBJ1-4; 9 bases align to TRBD1. This CDR3 spans 15 amino acids. Germline V CDR1 and CDR2: MNHEY, SVGAGI. Trimming took 8 bases from V and 2 from J; bases not matched to a gene: 6. The CDR3 loop is CASSTGGFTNEKLFF. In nucleotides, the CDR3 is TGTGCCAGCTCGACAGGGGGTTTCACTAATGAAAAACTGTTTTTT.

The genes are TRBV5-8 and TRBJ2-7; the D gene is possibly TRBD1 (6 bases). In germline, CDR1 is SGHTS, CDR2 YDEGEE. The length of the CDR3 is 13 residues. Trimming left V 0 bases short and J 2 bases short, with 6 bases between. As DNA, the CDR3 is TGTGCCAGCAGCTTGGGGGACACCTACGAGCAGTACTTC. This sequence encodes CASSLGDTYEQYF.

This clone appeared a single time. This chain links TRBV5-6 with TRBJ2-1; no clear D. The CDR3 length is 13 residues. V lost 2 bases and J 6 bases, leaving 9 bases between the germline ends. CDR1 is SGHDT and CDR2 is YYEEEE in the germline V gene. Here the CDR3 DNA reads TGTGCCAGCAGCTTATTTAGCCTCAATGAGCAGTTCTTC. Its protein is CASSLFSLNEQFF.

The V and J genes are TRBV19 and TRBJ1-2; 7 bases fit TRBD1. V was pared by 1 base and J by 7 bases, with 3 bases of the junction left unmatched. This CDR3 is 13 amino acids long. The germline V gene has CDR1 LNHDA and CDR2 SQIVND (reference sequence). CDR3 residues: CASSIARTGGYTF. The CDR3, as DNA: TGTGCCAGTAGTATAGCAAGGACAGGTGGCTACACCTTC.

Only one count was recorded for this clone. The chain joins TRBV7-2 to TRBJ2-1; the D is unclear. Trimming shortened V by 1 base and J by 6 bases, and 10 bases separated the two germline ends. In germline, CDR1 is SGHTA, CDR2 FQGNSA. The CDR3 totals 14 residues. The CDR3 nucleotides read TGTGCCAGCAGCTTAGATCCAGACTCCAATGAGCAGTTCTTC. Translated: CASSLDPDSNEQFF.

By share, this clone ranks as medium-sized. The V and J genes are TRBV2 and TRBJ1-1; 8 nucleotides match TRBD1. Germline lookup yields CDR1 SNHLY and CDR2 FYNNEI. The CDR3 loop spans 16 amino acids. V dropped 5 bases and J dropped 0; count of bases not matched to a gene: 8. The CDR3 loop is CASSPIRDRMNTEAFF. CDR3 sequence (DNA): TGTGCCAGCAGTCCAATAAGGGACAGGATGAACACTGAAGCTTTCTTT.

The CDR3 region has the DNA TGCGCCAGCAGCCCGCCGGGACTAGCGGGGGGCGCCGGTGAGCAGTTCTTC. It translates to CASSPPGLAGGAGEQFF. The V call is TRBV5-1, the J call TRBJ2-1; 15 bases line up with TRBD2. The V gene's germline CDR1 is SGHRS and CDR2 YFSETQ. The CDR3 length is 17 residues. Trimming at V came to 4 bases and at J to 9 bases, leaving 11 bases not matched to a gene. Supplemented by reference TRBV5-1 and TRBJ2-1, the full variable domain reads KAGVTQTPRYLIKTRGQQVTLSCSPISGHRSVSWYQQTPGQGLQFLFEYFSETQRNKGNFPGRFSGRQFSNSRSEMNVSTLELGDSALYLCASSPPGLAGGAGEQFFGPGTRLTVL.

The rearrangement links TRBV30 to TRBJ2-2; D may be TRBD2 (6 bases). This CDR3 contains 16 residues. The V and J ends lost 3 bases and 5 bases respectively, with 19 bases between them. Per the germline V gene, CDR1 is GTSNPN and CDR2 is SVGIG (reference sequence). CDR3 sequence: CAWRPPGRGRTGELFF. In nucleotides, the CDR3 is TGTGCCTGGAGACCCCCGGGGCGGGGACGGACCGGGGAGCTGTTTTTT. Drawing the rest from reference TRBV30 and TRBJ2-2, the complete variable domain is SQTIHQWPATLVQPVGSPLSLECTVEGTSNPNLYWYRQAAGRGLQLLFYSVGIGQISSEVPQNLSASRPQDRQFILSSKKLLLSDSGFYLCAWRPPGRGRTGELFFGEGSRLTVL.

This rearrangement joins TRBV6-6 to TRBJ1-1; no clear D. V dropped 3 bases and J dropped 6 bases, with 14 bases sitting between them. Per the germline V gene, CDR1 is MNHNY and CDR2 is SVGAGI (reference sequence). There are 14 residues in the CDR3. CDR3 region: CASSYAPDYAEAFF. CDR3 coding DNA: TGTGCCAGCAGTTATGCCCCGGATTACGCTGAAGCTTTCTTT.

The genes are TRBV19 and TRBJ1-5; the D is unclear. The CDR3 is 14 residues long. Germline values: CDR1 LNHDA, CDR2 SQIVND (reference sequence). V was clipped by 6 bases and J by 2 bases, with 11 bases between them. CDR3 loop: CASRKSNGNQPQHF. DNA for the CDR3: TGTGCCAGTAGGAAAAGTAACGGCAATCAGCCCCAGCATTTT.

This chain uses TRBV30 with TRBJ2-1; tentative D call: TRBD2 (6 bases). The CDR3 runs 11 residues. V was cut by 5 bases and J by 7 bases, with 9 bases left in between. CDR1 and CDR2 (germline): GTSNPN, SVGIG (reference sequence). CDR3 residues: CAWGEVNEQFF. The CDR3, as DNA: TGTGCCTGGGGGGAGGTAAATGAGCAGTTCTTC.